Each of the 8 T cell receptor beta chains below was sequenced from the same sample in a study of T cell repertoires in ileal Crohn's disease. Profiling relied on immunoSEQ multiplex PCR, and the TCRdb table lists in-frame clones only, not all of them. This sample has about 4,900 clones, with roughly 84% found just once. The sequencing input was ileal tissue. Source of these receptors: an adult with Crohn's disease.

In DNA, the CDR3 is TGTGCCAGCAGGGGACAGGGTCTTCGCTACGAGCAGTACTTC. This codes for CASRGQGLRYEQYF. The rearrangement uses TRBV6-1 and TRBJ2-7, with 9 positions matching TRBD1. This CDR3 spans 14 amino acids. In germline, CDR1 is MNHNS, CDR2 SASEGT. Trimming took 6 bases from V and 3 from J; bases not matched to a gene: 6.

This clone has a handful of counts. The rearrangement joins TRBV15 to TRBJ1-6, with D uncertain. This CDR3 is built from 14 residues. Germline CDR1 LNHNV, CDR2 YYDKDF (reference sequence). V shed 8 bases and J shed 4 bases, with 12 bases lying between them. The CDR3 DNA reads TGTGCCACCGCAACCGGGAATTATAATTCACCCCTCCACTTT. Amino acids: CATATGNYNSPLHF.

The table lists this clone with a count of one. The V and J genes are TRBV10-3 and TRBJ2-3; no definite D call. Germline V gene sequence: CDR1 ENHRY, CDR2 SYGVKD. This CDR3 contains 13 residues. Trimming removed 10 bases at V and 4 bases at J, with 15 bases between. CDR3 amino acids: CATQWSLSDTQYF. CDR3 nucleotides: TGTGCCACCCAGTGGAGTCTTTCAGATACGCAGTATTTT.

DNA of the CDR3: TGCAGCGTTGTCGGGGGACAGGGGGTTGACGAGCAGTACTTC. Translated: CSVVGGQGVDEQYF. V and J are TRBV29-1 and TRBJ2-7; 11 bases align to TRBD1. The CDR3 runs to 14 residues. The V and J ends lost 4 bases and 5 bases, in that order; junction bases with no gene match: 7. CDR1 and CDR2 (germline): SQVTM, ANQGSEA.

This chain connects TRBV12-1 to TRBJ2-7; TRBD1 is the table's D call and was not checked against the DNA. TRBV12-1 counts as a pseudogene. The CDR3 runs to 15 residues. This chain's CDR3 is CASSFGNRGAYEQYF. The CDR3 coding sequence is TGTGCCAGCAGCTTTGGTAACAGGGGGGCCTACGAGCAGTACTTC.

This chain uses TRBV7-9 with TRBJ1-6, with 9 bases fitting TRBD1. V lost 4 bases to trimming and J lost 5 bases; unmatched junction nucleotides: 6. Germline-derived CDR1 and CDR2 are SEHNR and FQNEAQ (reference sequence). The CDR3 has 16 residues. CDR3 coding DNA: TGTGCCAGCAGCTCCCTCGGGGACAGGGATAATTCACCCCTCCACTTT. It encodes CASSSLGDRDNSPLHF.

The chain links TRBV6-9 to TRBJ2-1, with D tentatively TRBD2 (7 bases). Germline CDR1 MNHGY, CDR2 SVAAGI. Trimming shortened V by 7 bases and J by 6 bases, and 22 bases separated the two germline ends. There are 16 residues in the CDR3. CDR3 bases: TGTGCCAGCACTCTCCGCCGGGGGGCCGTCTTCAATGAGCAGTTCTTC. Amino acids: CASTLRRGAVFNEQFF.

The chain joins TRBV30 to TRBJ1-6; TRBD1 is a possible D gene (5 bases). Germline CDR1 reads GTSNPN; CDR2 reads SVGIG (reference sequence). The CDR3 is 16 amino acids. Trimming pared 4 bases from V and 5 bases from J, leaving 18 bases between. CDR3 in amino acids: CAWTFGHQGNNSPLHF. In DNA, the CDR3 is TGTGCCTGGACTTTTGGACACCAAGGGAATAATTCACCCCTCCACTTT.